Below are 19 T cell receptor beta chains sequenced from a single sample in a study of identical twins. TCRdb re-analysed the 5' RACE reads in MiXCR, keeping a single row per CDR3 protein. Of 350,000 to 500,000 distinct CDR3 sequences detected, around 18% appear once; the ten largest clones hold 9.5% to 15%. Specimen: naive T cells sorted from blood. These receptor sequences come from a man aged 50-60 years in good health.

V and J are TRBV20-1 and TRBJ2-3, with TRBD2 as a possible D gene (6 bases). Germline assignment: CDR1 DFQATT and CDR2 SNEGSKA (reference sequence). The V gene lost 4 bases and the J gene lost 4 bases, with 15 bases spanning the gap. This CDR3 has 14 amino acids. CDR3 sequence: CSATRTTPADTQYF. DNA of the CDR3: TGCAGTGCTACTCGGACTACCCCTGCAGATACGCAGTATTTT.

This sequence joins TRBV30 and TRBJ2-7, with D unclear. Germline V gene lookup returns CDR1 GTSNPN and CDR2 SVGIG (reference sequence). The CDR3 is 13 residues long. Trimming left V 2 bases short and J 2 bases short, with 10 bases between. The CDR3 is CAWSLLGAYEQYF. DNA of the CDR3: TGTGCCTGGAGTCTGCTGGGTGCCTACGAGCAGTACTTC.

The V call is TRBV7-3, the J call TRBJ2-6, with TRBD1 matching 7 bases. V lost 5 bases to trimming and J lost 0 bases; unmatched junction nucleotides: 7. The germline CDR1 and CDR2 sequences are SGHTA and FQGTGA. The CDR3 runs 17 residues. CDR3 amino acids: CASSTDRINSGANVLTF. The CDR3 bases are TGTGCCAGCAGCACGGACAGGATTAACTCTGGGGCCAACGTCCTGACTTTC. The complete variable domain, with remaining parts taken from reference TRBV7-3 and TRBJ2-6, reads GAGVSQTPSNKVTEKGKYVELRCDPISGHTALYWYRQSLGQGPEFLIYFQGTGAADDSGLPNDRFFAVRPEGSVSTLKIQRTERGDSAVYLCASSTDRINSGANVLTFGAGSRLTVL.

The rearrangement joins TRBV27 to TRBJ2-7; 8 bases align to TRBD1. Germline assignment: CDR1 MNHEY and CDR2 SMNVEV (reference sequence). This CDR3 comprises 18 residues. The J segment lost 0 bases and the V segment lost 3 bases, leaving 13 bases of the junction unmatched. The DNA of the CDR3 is TGTGCCAGCAGTTTGGGGCAGGGGGCAGTAATAAGCTCCTACGAGCAGTACTTC. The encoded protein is CASSLGQGAVISSYEQYF.

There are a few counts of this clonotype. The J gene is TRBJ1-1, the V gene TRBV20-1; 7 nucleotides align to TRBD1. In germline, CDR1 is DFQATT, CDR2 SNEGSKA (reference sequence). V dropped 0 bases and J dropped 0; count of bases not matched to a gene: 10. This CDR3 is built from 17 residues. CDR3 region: CSARESRRGRVNTEAFF. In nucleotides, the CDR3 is TGCAGTGCTAGAGAGAGCAGGAGGGGGCGAGTGAACACTGAAGCTTTCTTT.

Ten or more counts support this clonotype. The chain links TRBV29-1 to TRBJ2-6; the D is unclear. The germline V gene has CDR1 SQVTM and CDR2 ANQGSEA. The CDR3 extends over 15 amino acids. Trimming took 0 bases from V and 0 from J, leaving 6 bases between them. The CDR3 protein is CSVEDRSSGANVLTF. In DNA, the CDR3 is TGCAGCGTTGAAGATCGCTCCTCTGGGGCCAACGTCCTGACTTTC.

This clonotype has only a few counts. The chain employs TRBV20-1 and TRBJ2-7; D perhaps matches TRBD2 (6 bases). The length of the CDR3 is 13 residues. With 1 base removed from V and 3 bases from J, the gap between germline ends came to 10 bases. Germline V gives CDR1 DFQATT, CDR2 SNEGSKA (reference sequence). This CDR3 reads CSARAQEGYEQYF. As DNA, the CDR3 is TGCAGTGCTAGAGCGCAGGAGGGCTACGAGCAGTACTTC.

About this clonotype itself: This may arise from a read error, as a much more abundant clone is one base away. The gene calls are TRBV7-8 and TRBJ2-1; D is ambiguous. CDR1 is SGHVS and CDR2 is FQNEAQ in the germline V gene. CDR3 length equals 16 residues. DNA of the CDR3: TGTGCCAGCAGCTTAGAGAGGCCGATCTCCTGCAATGAGCAGTTCTTC. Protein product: CASSLERPISCNEQFF.

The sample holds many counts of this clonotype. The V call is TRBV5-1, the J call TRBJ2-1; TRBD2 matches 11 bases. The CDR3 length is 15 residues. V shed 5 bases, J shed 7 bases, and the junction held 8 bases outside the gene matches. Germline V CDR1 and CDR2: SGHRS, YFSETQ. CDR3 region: CASRAGTSGGNEQFF. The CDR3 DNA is TGCGCCAGCAGAGCCGGGACTAGCGGAGGGAATGAGCAGTTCTTC.

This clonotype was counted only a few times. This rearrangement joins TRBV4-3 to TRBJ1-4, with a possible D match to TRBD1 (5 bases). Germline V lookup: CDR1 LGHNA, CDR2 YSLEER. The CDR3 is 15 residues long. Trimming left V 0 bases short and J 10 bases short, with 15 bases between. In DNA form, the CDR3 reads TGCGCCAGCAGCCAAGATGTCTCTCTCCAGGGAAAACTGTTTTTT. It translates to CASSQDVSLQGKLFF.

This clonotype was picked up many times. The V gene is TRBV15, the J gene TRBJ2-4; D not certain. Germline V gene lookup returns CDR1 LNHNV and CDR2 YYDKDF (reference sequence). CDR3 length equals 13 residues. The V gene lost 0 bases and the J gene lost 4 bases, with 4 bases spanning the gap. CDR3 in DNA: TGTGCCACCAGCAGAGAGCGGAAAAACATTCAGTACTTC. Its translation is CATSRERKNIQYF.

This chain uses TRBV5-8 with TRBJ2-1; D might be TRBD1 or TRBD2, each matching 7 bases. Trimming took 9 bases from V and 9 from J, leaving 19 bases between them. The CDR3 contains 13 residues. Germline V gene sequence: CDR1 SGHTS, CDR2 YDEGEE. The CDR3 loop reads CATTTGRGPEQFF. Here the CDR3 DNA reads TGTGCCACCACGACTGGGAGGGGGCCTGAGCAGTTCTTC.

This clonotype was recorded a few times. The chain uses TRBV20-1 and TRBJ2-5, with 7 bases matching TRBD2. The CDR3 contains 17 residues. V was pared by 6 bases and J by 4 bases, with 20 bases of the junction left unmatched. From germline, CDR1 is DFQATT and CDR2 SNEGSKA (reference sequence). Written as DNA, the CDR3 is TGCAGTGCCAATCAGGCAGCGGGGTTGGTAGTCGGAGAGACCCAGTACTTC. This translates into CSANQAAGLVVGETQYF.

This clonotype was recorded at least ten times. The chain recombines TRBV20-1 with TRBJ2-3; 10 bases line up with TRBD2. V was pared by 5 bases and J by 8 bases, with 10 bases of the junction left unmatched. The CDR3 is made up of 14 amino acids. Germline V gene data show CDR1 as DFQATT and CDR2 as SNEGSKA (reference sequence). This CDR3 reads CSAGSSGRAGTQYF. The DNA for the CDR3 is TGCAGTGCTGGGTCAAGCGGGAGGGCCGGTACGCAGTATTTT.

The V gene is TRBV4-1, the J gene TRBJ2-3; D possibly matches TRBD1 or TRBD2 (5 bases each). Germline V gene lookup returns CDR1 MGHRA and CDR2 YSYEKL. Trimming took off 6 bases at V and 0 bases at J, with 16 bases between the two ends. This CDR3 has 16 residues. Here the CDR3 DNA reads TGCGCCAGCAGAGGAAGTTCGGGACGGAGCACAGATACGCAGTATTTT. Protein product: CASRGSSGRSTDTQYF.

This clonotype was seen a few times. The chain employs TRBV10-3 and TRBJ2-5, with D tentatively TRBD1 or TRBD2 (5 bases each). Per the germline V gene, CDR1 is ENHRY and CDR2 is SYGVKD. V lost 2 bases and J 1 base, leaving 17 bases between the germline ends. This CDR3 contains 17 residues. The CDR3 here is CAISERSTGAGQETQYF. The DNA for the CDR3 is TGTGCCATCAGTGAGCGATCCACCGGGGCCGGCCAAGAGACCCAGTACTTC.

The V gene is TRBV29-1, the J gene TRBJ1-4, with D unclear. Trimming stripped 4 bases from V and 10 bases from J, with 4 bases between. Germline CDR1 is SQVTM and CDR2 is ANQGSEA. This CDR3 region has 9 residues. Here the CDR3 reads CSVGGKLFF. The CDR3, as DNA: TGCAGCGTTGGGGGAAAACTGTTTTTT.

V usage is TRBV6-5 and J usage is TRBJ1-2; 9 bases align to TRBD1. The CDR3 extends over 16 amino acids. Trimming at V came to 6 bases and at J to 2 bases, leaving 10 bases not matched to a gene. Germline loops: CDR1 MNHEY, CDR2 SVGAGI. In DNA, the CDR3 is TGTGCCAGCAGCCACTCCGGGACAGGGATCAACTATGGCTACACCTTC. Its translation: CASSHSGTGINYGYTF.

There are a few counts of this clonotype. The CDR3 coding sequence is TGTGCCAGCAGTTACGGCGGGGGCCCTGAAGCTTTCTTT. Residues: CASSYGGGPEAFF. The V call is TRBV6-5, the J call TRBJ1-1; D may be TRBD1 (6 bases). With 2 bases removed from V and 6 bases from J, the gap between germline ends came to 10 bases. CDR3 length equals 13 residues. The germline V gene has CDR1 MNHEY and CDR2 SVGAGI.